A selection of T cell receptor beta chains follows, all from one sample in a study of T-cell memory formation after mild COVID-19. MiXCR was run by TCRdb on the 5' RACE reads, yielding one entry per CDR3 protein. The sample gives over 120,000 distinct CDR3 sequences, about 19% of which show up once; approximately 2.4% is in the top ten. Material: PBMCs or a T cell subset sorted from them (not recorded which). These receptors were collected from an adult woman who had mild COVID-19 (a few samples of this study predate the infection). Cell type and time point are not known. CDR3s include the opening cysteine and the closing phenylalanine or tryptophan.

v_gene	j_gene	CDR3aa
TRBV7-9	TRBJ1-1	CASSKTQADTEAFF
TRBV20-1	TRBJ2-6	CSARDPGVASGANVLTF
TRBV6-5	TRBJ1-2	CASSYPGFYGYTF
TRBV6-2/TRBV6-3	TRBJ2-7	CASSRPRTGYYEQYF
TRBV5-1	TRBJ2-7	CASSSTGFEQYF
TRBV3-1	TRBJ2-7	CASSHRTGGYEQYF
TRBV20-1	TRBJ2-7	CSARDRQGVHEQYF
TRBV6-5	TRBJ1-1	CASSYLGGQLNTEAFF
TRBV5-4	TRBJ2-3	CASSIASGGPLSTDTQYF
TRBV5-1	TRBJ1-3	CASSLDSARSGNTIYF
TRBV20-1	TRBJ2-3	CSAPELGGNTDTQYF
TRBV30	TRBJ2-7	CAWSGVSGGPYEQYF
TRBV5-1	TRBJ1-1	CASSLDGDRAAFF
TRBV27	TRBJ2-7	CASSPGTAYEQYF
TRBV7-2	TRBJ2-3	CASSLVGGSTDTQYF
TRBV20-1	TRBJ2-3	CSARETVAAQYF
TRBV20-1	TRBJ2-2	CPERHAGELFF
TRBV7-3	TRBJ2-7	CASSLLAESSYEQYF
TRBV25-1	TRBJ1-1	CASSRGQVASAFF
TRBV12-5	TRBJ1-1	CASGPEGTGNTEAFF
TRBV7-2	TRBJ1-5	CASSLGGSRNQPQHF
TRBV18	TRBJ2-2	CASSPGTLTGELFF
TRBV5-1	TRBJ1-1	CASSLSGAMNTEAFF
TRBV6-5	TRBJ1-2	CASSKEFSYGYTF
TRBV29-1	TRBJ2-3	CSVGGQGMTQYF
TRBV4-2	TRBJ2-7	CASSAQFNRATFYEQYF
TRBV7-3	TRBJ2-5	CASSLDAGGLYF